These 3 T cell receptor beta chains came from one sample sequenced in a study of blood T cell repertoires in COVID-19. Clones were read by immunoSEQ multiplex PCR, and TCRdb kept only the in-frame ones, dropping some. The repertoire has about 400,000 clones, more than 80% of them found once; the top ten carry around 1.4%. What was sequenced was peripheral blood. The receptors were sampled from a woman in her thirties with active or convalescent COVID-19.

V and J are TRBV5-1 and TRBJ1-4, with D possibly matching TRBD1 (6 bases). Germline V gene lookup returns CDR1 SGHRS and CDR2 YFSETQ. V was pared by 4 bases and J by 6 bases, with 19 bases between. This CDR3 has 16 amino acids. DNA for the CDR3: TGCGCCAGCAGCCCTACTCCGACAGGCGACGATGAAAAACTGTTTTTT. This sequence encodes CASSPTPTGDDEKLFF.

The V gene is TRBV10-3, the J gene TRBJ1-5; 9 bases fit TRBD1. The CDR3 runs 18 residues. Germline assignment: CDR1 ENHRY and CDR2 SYGVKD. The V and J ends lost 5 bases and 0 bases, in that order; junction bases with no gene match: 11. CDR3 nucleotide sequence: TGTGCCATCAGTCCTACCGGGACAGGGATTTATAGCAATCAGCCCCAGCATTTT. It translates to CAISPTGTGIYSNQPQHF.

The genes are TRBV28 and TRBJ2-5; D possibly corresponds to TRBD1 (5 bases). This CDR3 is 13 amino acids long. Trimming removed 3 bases at V and 4 bases at J, with 9 bases between. The germline V gene encodes CDR1 MDHEN and CDR2 SYDVKM. The CDR3 protein is CASSFQGLETQYF. The DNA for the CDR3 is TGTGCCAGCAGTTTTCAGGGATTAGAGACCCAGTACTTC.